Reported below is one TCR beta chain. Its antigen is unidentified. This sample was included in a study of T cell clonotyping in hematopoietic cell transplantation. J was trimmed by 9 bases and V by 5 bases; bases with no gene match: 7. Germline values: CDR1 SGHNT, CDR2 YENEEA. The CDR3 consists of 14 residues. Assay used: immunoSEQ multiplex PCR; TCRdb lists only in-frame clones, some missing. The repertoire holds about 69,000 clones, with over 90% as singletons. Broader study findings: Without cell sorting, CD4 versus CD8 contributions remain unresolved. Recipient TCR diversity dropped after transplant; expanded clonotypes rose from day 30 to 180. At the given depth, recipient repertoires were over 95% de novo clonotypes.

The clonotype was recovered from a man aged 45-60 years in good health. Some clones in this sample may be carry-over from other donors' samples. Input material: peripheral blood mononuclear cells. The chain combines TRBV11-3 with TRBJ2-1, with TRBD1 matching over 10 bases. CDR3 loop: CASSTRQGAGEQFF. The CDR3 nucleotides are TGTGCCAGCAGCACCCGACAGGGGGCGGGTGAGCAGTTCTTC.